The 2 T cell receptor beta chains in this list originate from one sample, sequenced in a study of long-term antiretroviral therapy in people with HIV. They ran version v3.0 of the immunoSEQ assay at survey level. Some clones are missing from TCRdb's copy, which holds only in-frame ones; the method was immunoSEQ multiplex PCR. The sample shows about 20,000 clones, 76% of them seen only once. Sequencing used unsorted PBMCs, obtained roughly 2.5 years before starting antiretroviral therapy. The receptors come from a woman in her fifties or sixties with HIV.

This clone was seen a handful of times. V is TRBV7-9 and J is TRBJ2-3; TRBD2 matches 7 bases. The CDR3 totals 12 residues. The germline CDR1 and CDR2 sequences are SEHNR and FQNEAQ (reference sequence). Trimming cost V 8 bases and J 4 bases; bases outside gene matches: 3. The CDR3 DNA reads TGTGCCAGCTTGGGGGGGGCAGATACGCAGTATTTT. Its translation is CASLGGADTQYF.

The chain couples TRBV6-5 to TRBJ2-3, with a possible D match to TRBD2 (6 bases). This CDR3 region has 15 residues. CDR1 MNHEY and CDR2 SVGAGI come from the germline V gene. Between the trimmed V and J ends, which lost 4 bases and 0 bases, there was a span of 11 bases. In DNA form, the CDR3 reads TGTGCCAGCAGTTCGTGGGCGGGGAGCACAGATACGCAGTATTTT. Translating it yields CASSSWAGSTDTQYF.